This T cell receptor beta chain was recovered during a study of T cell changes during pregnancy in multiple sclerosis. A single count supports this clone. Per the germline V gene, CDR1 is KGHSH and CDR2 is LQKENI. The CDR3 extends over 13 amino acids. The V end was cut by 6 bases, the J end by 3 bases, with 11 bases between. Generated by immunoSEQ multiplex PCR, the TCRdb table keeps only in-frame clones and is missing some. Among 45,000 to 50,000 clones listed, 92% were seen once. The chain combines TRBV18 with TRBJ2-5; D may be TRBD1 (6 bases). This TCR came from a female donor in good health, enrolled as a control in a pregnancy study. Sequences were derived from CD4+ T cells from peripheral blood mononuclear cells, sampled in the second trimester of pregnancy. CDR3 coding DNA: TGTGCCAGCTCTCAGGGGTTAGAAGAGACCCAGTACTTC. It is translated as CASSQGLEETQYF.